This TCR beta chain appears in the sequencing data of a study of CXCR3-negative and CXCR3-positive naive CD8 T cells. Study at large: Close to 135 million TRB reads were obtained in total, which works out to about 1.5 +/- 0.3 million per library. Findings and caveats of the study: Memory CD8+ T cell repertoires were far less diverse than both naive subsets. Naive cells that were CXCR3-negative or CXCR3-positive used TRBV-TRBJ genes alike, while memory cells diverged.

Considering frequency, this clonotype is medium-sized. Antigen: not known. The study sorted every CD8+ T cell subset in triplicate at 300,000 cells each. The TRB cDNA libraries were prepared by 5' RACE with UMI labels. TCRdb reanalyzed the 5' RACE reads, giving one entry per CDR3 protein sequence and no DNA. The sample table sets out approximately 41,000 distinct CDR3 sequences. The sample consisted of memory CD8+ T cells from blood. This sequence was found in a human donor in good health. Some clones in this sample may be carry-over from other donors' samples.

The CDR3 region is CASSVQDTGELFF. The V gene is TRBV6-2 or TRBV6-3, the J gene TRBJ2-2. The length of the CDR3 is 13 residues. Germline loops: CDR1 MNHEY, CDR2 SVGEGT.